Following are 20 T cell receptor beta chains from one sample sequenced in a study of blood T cell repertoires in COVID-19. Clones were sequenced by immunoSEQ multiplex PCR, and TCRdb holds only the in-frame ones, with some missing. The sample yields fewer than 250,000 clones, approximately 84% seen once. Specimen: PBMCs or T cells enriched from blood (not recorded which). The receptors shown here come from a woman aged 30 to 39 who had recovered from COVID-19.

The chain joins TRBV28 to TRBJ1-1, with D possibly being TRBD1 (6 bases). The germline gives CDR1 MDHEN, CDR2 SYDVKM. V was shortened by 8 bases and J by 11 bases, with 18 bases between the two germline ends. This CDR3 has 12 amino acids. The CDR3 reads CASPTGLKRAFF. In DNA, the CDR3 is TGTGCCAGCCCGACAGGCCTGAAACGGGCTTTCTTT. Full variable domain (rest looked up from reference TRBV28 and TRBJ1-1): DVKVTQSSRYLVKRTGEKVFLECVQDMDHENMFWYRQDPGLGLRLIYFSYDVKMKEKGDIPEGYSVSREKKERFSLILESASTNQTSMYLCASPTGLKRAFFGQGTRLTVV.

The chain has TRBV6-5 and TRBJ2-7; possible D gene TRBD2, 6 bases. Germline V lookup: CDR1 MNHEY, CDR2 SVGAGI. The CDR3 is made up of 11 amino acids. Trimming removed 8 bases from V and 4 bases from J, with 9 bases in between. Here the CDR3 DNA reads TGTGCCAGCGGGGCGGGATACGAGCAGTACGTC. Protein product: CASGAGYEQYV.

The rearrangement uses TRBV3-1 (or the pseudogene TRBV3-2) and TRBJ2-3, with TRBD1 matching 7 bases. Trimming removed 4 bases from V and 3 bases from J; junction bases left unmatched: 7. The CDR3 has 15 residues. Germline lookup yields CDR1 LGHDT and CDR2 YNNKEL (reference sequence). The CDR3 bases are TGTGCCAGCAGCCCCCGACAGGGTGAGACAGATACGCAGTATTTT. It specifies CASSPRQGETDTQYF.

This clone was counted a single time. The V call is TRBV27, the J call TRBJ2-1; D is perhaps TRBD1 (6 bases). CDR1 and CDR2 (germline): MNHEY, SMNVEV (reference sequence). The CDR3 loop spans 12 amino acids. Trimming removed 9 bases at V and 2 bases at J, with 8 bases between. DNA of the CDR3: TGTGCCAGTAGGGGGACCTACAATGAGCAGTTCTTC. Translated: CASRGTYNEQFF.

The chain joins TRBV5-1 to TRBJ2-3; 7 nucleotides match TRBD2. V dropped 3 bases and J dropped 4; count of bases not matched to a gene: 8. The CDR3 is made up of 15 amino acids. CDR1 and CDR2 (germline): SGHRS, YFSETQ. The CDR3 nucleotides read TGCGCCAGCAGCTCGGACCCAGGGAGGGCAGATACGCAGTATTTT. Its protein product is CASSSDPGRADTQYF.

This clone occurred a few times. This chain joins TRBV27 and TRBJ1-2; perhaps TRBD1 as D (6 bases). Germline CDR1 is MNHEY and CDR2 is SMNVEV (reference sequence). The CDR3 contains 14 residues. V dropped 6 bases and J dropped 2 bases, with 13 bases sitting between them. The CDR3 nucleotides read TGTGCCAGCAGGCGCCGGACAGAGAACTATGGCTACACCTTC. Amino acids: CASRRRTENYGYTF.

Regarding this clone: Other DNA sequences in this sample translate to the same CDR3. The rearrangement uses TRBV4-2 and TRBJ1-5; no clear D gene. The CDR3 extends over 14 amino acids. Per the germline V gene, CDR1 is LGHNA and CDR2 is YNFKEQ. V lost 0 bases and J lost 2, with 5 bases in between. CDR3 residues: CASSQDLGNQPQHF. CDR3 DNA sequence: TGTGCCAGCAGCCAAGATTTAGGCAATCAGCCCCAGCATTTT.

J is TRBJ1-1 and V is TRBV9; possible D gene TRBD1, 5 bases. This CDR3 comprises 14 residues. Looked up from germline, CDR1 is SGDLS and CDR2 is YYNGEE. V was cut by 1 base and J by 4 bases, with 11 bases left in between. The DNA for the CDR3 is TGTGCCAGCAGCGTACTCTCGGGGGGCACTGAAGCTTTCTTT. This gives the protein CASSVLSGGTEAFF.

The J gene is TRBJ2-1, the V gene TRBV24-1; TRBD2 is a possible D gene (5 bases). Germline CDR1 reads KGHDR; CDR2 reads SFDVKD. The CDR3 has 14 residues. V was pared by 8 bases and J by 4 bases, with 14 bases between. CDR3 sequence reads: CATIGGERYNEQFF. The CDR3, as DNA: TGTGCCACCATTGGAGGTGAAAGGTACAATGAGCAGTTCTTC.

The CDR3 loop reads CASSFHLGGRNTEAFF. The CDR3 nucleotides read TGTGCCAGCAGTTTTCATCTTGGGGGCCGGAACACTGAAGCTTTCTTT. V usage is TRBV27 and J usage is TRBJ1-1, with D maybe TRBD1 (6 bases). Per the germline V gene, CDR1 is MNHEY and CDR2 is SMNVEV (reference sequence). With 3 bases removed from V and 1 base from J, the gap between germline ends came to 15 bases. The CDR3 totals 16 residues.

This chain joins TRBV3-1 (or the pseudogene TRBV3-2) and TRBJ1-6; D is uncertain. With 4 bases removed from V and 10 bases from J, the gap between germline ends came to 14 bases. This CDR3 comprises 14 residues. Germline V gene lookup returns CDR1 LGHDT and CDR2 YNNKEL (reference sequence). In nucleotides, the CDR3 is TGTGCCAGCAGCCCAGCCAGTGGAGGCTCACCCCTCCACTTT. Its translation: CASSPASGGSPLHF.

This clone occurred a few times. The rearrangement links TRBV28 to TRBJ1-2, with D unclear. Germline CDR1 MDHEN, CDR2 SYDVKM. The V and J ends lost 6 bases and 0 bases respectively, with 14 bases between them. CDR3 length equals 15 residues. The CDR3 DNA sequence: TGTGCCAGCAGCCCTAGCGGGCGACCTAACTATGGCTACACCTTC. It specifies CASSPSGRPNYGYTF.

This rearrangement joins TRBV19 to TRBJ1-5, with 9 bases that match TRBD1. The ends lost 5 bases at V and 3 bases at J; junction bases unmatched: 5. CDR3 length: 15 residues. CDR1 is LNHDA, CDR2 SQIVND, per germline (reference sequence). The CDR3 coding sequence is TGTGCCAGTAGTCATGGGACAGGGTTCAATCAGCCCCAGCATTTT. Its protein product is CASSHGTGFNQPQHF. The entire variable domain, with the rest obtained from reference TRBV19 and TRBJ1-5, is as follows: DGGITQSPKYLFRKEGQNVTLSCEQNLNHDAMYWYRQDPGQGLRLIYYSQIVNDFQKGDIAEGYSVSREKKESFPLTVTSAQKNPTAFYLCASSHGTGFNQPQHFGDGTRLSIL.

To note about this clone: At one end, the junction sequence differs from germline, possibly due to a read error. The chain has TRBV7-7 and TRBJ2-5; no reliable D call. The germline CDR1 and CDR2 sequences are SSHAT and FNYEAQ (reference sequence). The CDR3 is 12 amino acids. The CDR3 nucleotides are TGTGCTAGCAGCACCCCGGGAGAGACCCAGTACTTC. It is translated as CASSTPGETQYF.

To note about this clone: The sample carries other DNA sequences with the same CDR3. The chain carries TRBV19 and TRBJ2-3; TRBD2 matches 9 bases. V lost 6 bases, J lost 5 bases, and 0 bases stayed unmatched. The CDR3 spans 12 residues. CDR1 is LNHDA, CDR2 SQIVND, per germline (reference sequence). The CDR3 DNA reads as TGTGCCAGTAGACTAGCGGGAGATACGCAGTATTTT. Translation: CASRLAGDTQYF.

The V gene is TRBV6-1, the J gene TRBJ2-5; possibly TRBD2 for D (5 bases). The ends were cut back, 2 bases at V and 6 bases at J, with 13 bases in the middle. Germline-derived CDR1 and CDR2 are MNHNS and SASEGT. There are 14 residues in the CDR3. The CDR3 region is CASSETGKAKTQYF. CDR3 DNA: TGTGCCAGCAGTGAAACCGGGAAAGCGAAGACCCAGTACTTC.

Comments on this clone: The same CDR3 is also encoded by other DNA sequences in this sample. The V gene is TRBV3-1 (or the pseudogene TRBV3-2), the J gene TRBJ1-5; D possibly corresponds to TRBD1 (6 bases). CDR1 is LGHDT and CDR2 is YNNKEL in the germline V gene (reference sequence). The ends were cut back, 1 base at V and 4 bases at J, with 8 bases in the middle. This CDR3 is 14 amino acids long. The CDR3 region is CASSQGTVNQPQHF. The CDR3 DNA is TGTGCCAGCAGCCAAGGGACAGTTAATCAGCCCCAGCATTTT.

The rearrangement joins TRBV5-6 to TRBJ2-1; TRBD2 matches 8 bases. The length of the CDR3 is 17 residues. The junction had 17 bases not matched to a gene; V was cut back by 5 bases and J by 7 bases. CDR1 SGHDT and CDR2 YYEEEE come from the germline V gene. The CDR3 spells CASSTIGGAYGSNEQFF. As DNA, the CDR3 is TGTGCCAGCAGTACCATCGGGGGGGCGTATGGATCGAATGAGCAGTTCTTC.

The V and J genes are TRBV5-5 and TRBJ2-5; a possible D gene is TRBD2 (6 bases). CDR3 length: 16 residues. V was trimmed by 0 bases and J by 1 base, leaving 13 bases between them. The germline V gene encodes CDR1 SGHKS and CDR2 YYEKEE (reference sequence). CDR3 sequence reads: CASSLDAAGTQETQYF. The CDR3, as DNA: TGTGCCAGCAGCTTGGATGCCGCGGGGACCCAAGAGACCCAGTACTTC.

Comment on this clone: At the DNA level, this CDR3 is encoded by other sequences in the same sample as well. The gene calls are TRBV6-5 and TRBJ1-1; D gene unclear. The V gene lost 0 bases and the J gene lost 1 base, with 6 bases spanning the gap. This CDR3 contains 14 residues. The germline gives CDR1 MNHEY, CDR2 SVGAGI. DNA for the CDR3: TGTGCCAGCAGTTACTCGAGAGGGAACACTGAAGCTTTCTTT. This gives the protein CASSYSRGNTEAFF.